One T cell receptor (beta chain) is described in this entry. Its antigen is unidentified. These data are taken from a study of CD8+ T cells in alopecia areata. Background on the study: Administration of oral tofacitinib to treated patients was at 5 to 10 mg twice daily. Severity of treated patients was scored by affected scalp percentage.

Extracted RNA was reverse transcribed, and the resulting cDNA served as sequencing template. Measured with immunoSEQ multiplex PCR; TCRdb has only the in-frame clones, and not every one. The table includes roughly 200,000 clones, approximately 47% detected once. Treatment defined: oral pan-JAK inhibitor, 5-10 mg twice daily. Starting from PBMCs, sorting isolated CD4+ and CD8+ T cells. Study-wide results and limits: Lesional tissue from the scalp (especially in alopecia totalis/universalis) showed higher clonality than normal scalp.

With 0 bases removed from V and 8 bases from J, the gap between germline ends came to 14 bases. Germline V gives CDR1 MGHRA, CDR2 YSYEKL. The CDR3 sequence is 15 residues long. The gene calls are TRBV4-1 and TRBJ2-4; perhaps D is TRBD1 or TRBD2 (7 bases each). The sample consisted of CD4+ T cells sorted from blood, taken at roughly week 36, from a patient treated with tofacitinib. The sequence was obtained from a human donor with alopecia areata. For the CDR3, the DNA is TGCGCCAGCAGCCAAGAACGGACTAGGGGGCACATTCAGTACTTC. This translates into CASSQERTRGHIQYF.